The next 13 T cell receptor beta chains were all read from a single sample in a study of cytomegalovirus exposure and HLA in healthy donors. It was with 60 Vbeta and 13 Jbeta primers that the PCR ran. TCRdb keeps only in-frame clones here, not all; method: immunoSEQ multiplex PCR. Among tens of thousands of clones, around 83% were seen once, and the ten largest hold 3.5% to 5%. Sequencing was carried out using PBMCs. The receptors come from a man between 25 and 39 years old in good health and CMV-seronegative.

The chain has TRBV7-9 and TRBJ2-1, with unresolved D. V was clipped by 1 base and J by 8 bases, with 6 bases between them. The CDR3 has 12 amino acids. Germline lookup yields CDR1 SEHNR and CDR2 FQNEAQ (reference sequence). CDR3 coding DNA: TGTGCCAGCAGCTTAGGGAGCGATGAGCAGTTCTTC. This encodes CASSLGSDEQFF. The complete variable domain, with remaining parts taken from reference TRBV7-9 and TRBJ2-1, reads DTGVSQNPRHKITKRGQNVTFRCDPISEHNRLYWYRQTLGQGPEFLTYFQNEAQLEKSRLLSDRFSAERPKGSFSTLEIQRTEQGDSAMYLCASSLGSDEQFFGPGTRLTVL.

This clone was found once. J is TRBJ2-5 and V is TRBV7-2, with 8 nucleotides matching TRBD2. The CDR3 sequence is 15 residues long. Germline trimming cut 2 bases from V and 2 bases from J; bases unmatched to any gene: 4. Germline loops: CDR1 SGHTA, CDR2 FQGNSA. CDR3 sequence reads: CASSLRGGPQETQYF. CDR3 coding DNA: TGTGCCAGCAGCTTACGCGGGGGGCCTCAAGAGACCCAGTACTTC.

This clone was found once. The V gene is TRBV5-1, the J gene TRBJ2-5; 10 bases align to TRBD1. The CDR3 loop spans 14 amino acids. CDR1 and CDR2 (germline): SGHRS, YFSETQ. Germline trimming cut 3 bases from V and 7 bases from J; bases unmatched to any gene: 6. The CDR3 sequence: CASSSTGGSGTQYF. The CDR3 nucleotides are TGCGCCAGCAGCTCGACAGGGGGCTCGGGGACCCAGTACTTC. The whole variable domain, remainder taken from reference TRBV5-1 and TRBJ2-5, is KAGVTQTPRYLIKTRGQQVTLSCSPISGHRSVSWYQQTPGQGLQFLFEYFSETQRNKGNFPGRFSGRQFSNSRSEMNVSTLELGDSALYLCASSSTGGSGTQYFGPGTRLLVL.

V gene TRBV5-1 combines with J gene TRBJ2-1; 11 nucleotides match TRBD1. The trim removed 1 base at V and 4 bases at J, leaving 4 bases unmatched. The CDR3 loop spans 16 amino acids. Germline V lookup: CDR1 SGHRS, CDR2 YFSETQ. The CDR3 region has the DNA TGCGCCAGCAGCTTGCCCGGGACAGGGGGGTACAATGAGCAGTTCTTC. Protein sequence: CASSLPGTGGYNEQFF. Full variable domain (remainder filled in from reference TRBV5-1 and TRBJ2-1): KAGVTQTPRYLIKTRGQQVTLSCSPISGHRSVSWYQQTPGQGLQFLFEYFSETQRNKGNFPGRFSGRQFSNSRSEMNVSTLELGDSALYLCASSLPGTGGYNEQFFGPGTRLTVL.

This rearrangement joins TRBV19 to TRBJ1-5; TRBD1 aligns across 7 bases. Trimming removed 7 bases from V and 4 bases from J; junction bases left unmatched: 7. The CDR3 sequence is 14 residues long. Germline lookup yields CDR1 LNHDA and CDR2 SQIVND (reference sequence). Written as DNA, the CDR3 is TGTGCCAGTACAAGGGACAGCCGAAATCAGCCCCAGCATTTT. Translated: CASTRDSRNQPQHF.

This chain links TRBV4-1 with TRBJ1-1; a weak D match, TRBD1 (6 bases). Germline V gene lookup returns CDR1 MGHRA and CDR2 YSYEKL. Trimming removed 7 bases from V and 3 bases from J, with 12 bases in between. The CDR3 is made up of 13 amino acids. The CDR3 sequence: CASKDSSYTEAFF. CDR3 DNA: TGCGCCAGCAAGGACAGCTCGTACACTGAAGCTTTCTTT.

The rearrangement links TRBV7-6 to TRBJ1-5, with D possibly TRBD1 on 6 matching bases. Germline V gives CDR1 SGHVS, CDR2 FNYEAQ. The V and J ends lost 2 bases and 7 bases respectively, with 12 bases between them. The CDR3 length is 14 residues. The CDR3 DNA follows: TGTGCCAGCAGCTTACGGGGGGCAGGACAGCCCCAGCATTTT. Protein product: CASSLRGAGQPQHF. The full variable domain, with the rest looked up from reference TRBV7-6 and TRBJ1-5, is GAGVSQSPRYKVTKRGQDVALRCDPISGHVSLYWYRQALGQGPEFLTYFNYEAQQDKSGLPNDRFSAERPEGSISTLTIQRTEQRDSAMYRCASSLRGAGQPQHFGDGTRLSIL.

This clone was recorded once. This chain joins TRBV19 and TRBJ1-5; 8 nucleotides align to TRBD1. CDR3 length equals 17 residues. Germline CDR1 LNHDA, CDR2 SQIVND (reference sequence). V shed 5 bases, J shed 6 bases, and the junction held 15 bases outside the gene matches. CDR3: CASSDRERTGRFQPQHF. In DNA, the CDR3 is TGTGCCAGTAGTGATCGGGAACGGACAGGGAGGTTTCAGCCCCAGCATTTT.

The rearrangement joins TRBV6-6 to TRBJ1-2; no definite D call. V gave up 10 bases and J gave up 8 bases, with 14 bases separating them. This CDR3 spans 11 amino acids. Germline-derived CDR1 and CDR2 are MNHNY and SVGAGI (reference sequence). For the CDR3, the DNA is TGTGCCACCTCCCAGCTGGGCGGCTACACCTTC. Translated, it gives CATSQLGGYTF.

The rearrangement links TRBV15 to TRBJ2-7; 9 bases fit TRBD2. Germline V lookup: CDR1 LNHNV, CDR2 YYDKDF (reference sequence). The length of the CDR3 is 17 residues. V lost 2 bases and J lost 4; bases outside the gene matches: 12. The CDR3 here is CATSRPFLVAGEYEQYF. The CDR3 DNA is TGTGCCACCAGCAGACCCTTCTTGGTAGCGGGAGAGTACGAGCAGTACTTC.

V usage is TRBV29-1 and J usage is TRBJ1-1; TRBD1 matches 9 bases. The germline CDR1 and CDR2 sequences are SQVTM and ANQGSEA. V was pared by 6 bases and J by 3 bases, with 11 bases of the junction left unmatched. The CDR3 is 15 amino acids. CDR3 residues: CSVPGQGSRDTEAFF. Written as DNA, the CDR3 is TGCAGCGTCCCGGGACAGGGAAGTAGGGACACTGAAGCTTTCTTT.

This clone has more than one count but fewer than ten. The chain has TRBV6-5 and TRBJ1-1; D gene unclear. V lost 6 bases and J 3 bases, leaving 17 bases between the germline ends. The CDR3 runs 15 residues. Looked up from germline, CDR1 is MNHEY and CDR2 is SVGAGI. CDR3 in amino acids: CASSFGLLRDTEAFF. CDR3 bases: TGTGCCAGCAGCTTCGGACTCCTGAGGGACACTGAAGCTTTCTTT.

The rearrangement joins TRBV7-6 to TRBJ2-1; TRBD2 aligns across 12 bases. CDR1 SGHVS and CDR2 FNYEAQ come from the germline V gene. V gave up 5 bases and J gave up 0 bases; unmatched junction bases: 14. The CDR3 is 20 residues long. As DNA, the CDR3 is TGTGCCAGCAGCCCGGGACTAGCGGGCCAATCGGGACTCTCCTACAATGAGCAGTTCTTC. As protein: CASSPGLAGQSGLSYNEQFF.